Described below is a single T cell receptor (beta chain) sequence and its context. This sample is drawn from a study of blood T cell repertoires in COVID-19. Turning to the study itself: Sites in the United States, Italy and Spain provided acute and convalescent COVID-19 samples. Nucleic acid was either cDNA or gDNA, and it came from T cells, B-cell-depleted T cells, or PBMCs.

This CDR3 has 17 residues. With V trimmed by 1 base and J by 2 bases, 9 bases remained unmatched. Per germline, CDR1 GTSNPN and CDR2 SVGIG (reference sequence). Methods used by the authors: The assay estimated nucleated cells by amplifying reference gene primers. Profiling relied on immunoSEQ multiplex PCR, and the TCRdb table lists in-frame clones only, not all of them. That table supplies the V and J calls and clone size; D and trimming were determined from the DNA. This table has over 150,000 clones, approximately 91% appearing once. Source material: peripheral blood. This receptor was obtained from a man aged 18 to 30 with acute or convalescent COVID-19. The chain couples TRBV30 to TRBJ2-1, with TRBD2 matching over 9 bases. The CDR3 DNA reads as TGTGCCTGGAGTGGGATAGCGGGAGAGATGACCTACAATGAGCAGTTCTTC. As protein: CAWSGIAGEMTYNEQFF. Variable domain in full (rest from reference TRBV30 and TRBJ2-1): SQTIHQWPATLVQPVGSPLSLECTVEGTSNPNLYWYRQAAGRGLQLLFYSVGIGQISSEVPQNLSASRPQDRQFILSSKKLLLSDSGFYLCAWSGIAGEMTYNEQFFGPGTRLTVL.